This is a list of T cell receptor beta chains from one sample in a study of blood T cell repertoires in COVID-19. Sequencing was performed with immunoSEQ multiplex PCR; in TCRdb, only in-frame clones are kept and a portion is missing. Of roughly 80,000 clones in the sample, approximately 88% were seen once. The sequenced sample was peripheral blood. The receptors here all came from a man aged 45-65 years with active COVID-19. Both conserved end residues are part of each CDR3. The order of the fields is J gene, clone size, V gene, D gene, CDR3 DNA, CDR3 protein. A D gene is named only where the DNA matches it firmly. Rows give clone size only sometimes, using once, few, many, or a class for an expanded clone.

TRBJ1-1 | few | TRBV4-1 | TRBD1 | TGCGCCAGCAGCCAAGCTCACGGACAGGGGCGAGAAGCTTTCTTT | CASSQAHGQGREAFF
TRBJ2-5 | NA | TRBV11-2 | TRBD2 | TGTGCCAGCAGCTTCTCGCTTAGCGGGAGGGCCGAAGAGACCCAGTACTTC | CASSFSLSGRAEETQYF
TRBJ2-5 | NA | TRBV27 | NA | TGTGCCAGCAGTTTATATGGTGGGGCAGGCGCCACGACCCAGTACTTC | CASSLYGGAGATTQYF
TRBJ2-7 | NA | TRBV7-2 | NA | TGTGCCAGCAGCTTAGTGGCGGGGTTAAGCTCCTACGAGCAGTACTTC | CASSLVAGLSSYEQYF
TRBJ2-2 | few | TRBV5-1 | NA | TGCGCCAGCAGCTCCGGTCGGACCGGGGAGCTGTTTTTT | CASSSGRTGELFF
TRBJ1-2 | once | TRBV19 | TRBD1 | TGTGCCAGTAGTATAGGGCACGGACAGGTGTATGGCTACACCTTC | CASSIGHGQVYGYTF
TRBJ2-1 | NA | TRBV28 | NA | TGTGCCAGCAGTGAGAGCTACAATGAGCAGTTCTTC | CASSESYNEQFF
TRBJ1-2 | NA | TRBV28 | NA | TGTGCCAGCAGCTCCGGGGGGCCGGCTATGGGCTACACCTTC | CASSSGGPAMGYTF
TRBJ1-6 | NA | TRBV28 | NA | TGTGCCAGCAGTTTTGACAGTAGACGTCCCCTCCACTTT | CASSFDSRRPLHF
TRBJ1-1 | NA | TRBV27 | TRBD1 | TGTGCCAGCAGTACTCGACAGGGCCCCGAAGCTTTCTTT | CASSTRQGPEAFF
TRBJ2-3 | NA | TRBV9 | TRBD2 | TGTGCCAGCAGCGTAGGGGGCGGGAGGGCCACAGATACGCAGTATTTT | CASSVGGGRATDTQYF
TRBJ2-7 | NA | TRBV28 | NA | TGTGCCAGCAGTTTATCGATCGCGGGATCTCGGGCCTACGAGCAGTACTTC | CASSLSIAGSRAYEQYF
TRBJ2-5 | NA | TRBV6-2/TRBV6-3 | TRBD2 | TGTGCCAGCAGCCCTAGCGGGGGTGCCGACGGGACCCAGTACTTC | CASSPSGGADGTQYF
TRBJ1-1 | NA | TRBV4-3 | NA | TGCGCCAGCAGCCTAGGGGAGGCGGCTGAAGCTTTCTTT | CASSLGEAAEAFF
TRBJ2-4 | NA | TRBV24-1 | TRBD1 | TGTGCCACCAGTACAGGGGGCAACATTCAGTACTTC | CATSTGGNIQYF